These 19 T cell receptor beta chains came from one sample sequenced in a study of blood T cells in healthy people across ages. Primers used in a second PCR of roughly 7 to 12 cycles were a sample-barcoded 5' primer and a J-beta primer mix. TCRdb re-called the 5' RACE reads through MiXCR, storing one row per CDR3 protein. The profile shows 2 million or so distinct CDR3 sequences, just under 50% of them singletons. What was sequenced was blood. These receptors all stem from a woman aged 40 to 55 in good health.

V and J are TRBV6-5 and TRBJ2-1; 11 positions match TRBD2. Germline CDR1 and CDR2: MNHEY and SVGAGI. The V segment lost 2 bases and the J segment 7 bases; nucleotides outside the gene matches: 10. There are 17 residues in the CDR3. CDR3 sequence: CASSYTSGIAGGNEQFF. The CDR3 DNA sequence: TGTGCCAGCAGTTACACCTCGGGGATAGCGGGGGGGAATGAGCAGTTCTTC.

V and J are TRBV12-3 or TRBV12-4 and TRBJ1-2, with D perhaps matching TRBD1 (5 bases). This CDR3 spans 14 amino acids. The V end was cut by 8 bases, the J end by 4 bases, with 17 bases between. In DNA, the CDR3 is TGTGCCAGCTTTGGGACTTCTGGGGGCTATGGCTACACCTTC. Translating it yields CASFGTSGGYGYTF.

The chain uses TRBV6-5 and TRBJ2-7, with 7 bases identical to TRBD2. With V trimmed by 2 bases and J by 2 bases, 3 bases remained unmatched. This CDR3 contains 14 residues. Germline V gene data show CDR1 as MNHEY and CDR2 as SVGAGI. The DNA for the CDR3 is TGTGCCAGCAGTTACGGGAGGGGAACCTACGAGCAGTACTTC. Protein product: CASSYGRGTYEQYF.

The V gene is TRBV18, the J gene TRBJ2-7, with TRBD1 identical over 8 bases. CDR1 and CDR2 (germline): KGHSH, LQKENI. This CDR3 is 14 amino acids long. Unmatched junction bases numbered 2, after V lost 1 base and J lost 3 bases. For the CDR3, the DNA is TGTGCCAGCTCACCACAGGGACAGGACTACGAGCAGTACTTC. It specifies CASSPQGQDYEQYF.

Remarks on this clonotype: The junction differs from germline at one of its ends, possibly a read error. The DNA of the CDR3 is TGTGCTAGCAGCTCCGGGACCGCAGGCGATGAGCAGTTCTTC. Translating it yields CASSSGTAGDEQFF. The V call is TRBV7-7, the J call TRBJ2-1, with D possibly being TRBD1 or TRBD2 (5 bases each). CDR3 length: 14 amino acids. Germline CDR1 SSHAT, CDR2 FNYEAQ (reference sequence).

The V gene is TRBV10-3, the J gene TRBJ2-7; D possibly uses TRBD1 or TRBD2 (5 bases each). This CDR3 is 14 amino acids long. Trimming shortened V by 5 bases and J by 7 bases, and 18 bases separated the two germline ends. CDR1 ENHRY and CDR2 SYGVKD come from the germline V gene. The CDR3 loop is CAISPGTAGWEQYF. The DNA of the CDR3 is TGTGCCATCAGTCCCGGGACGGCCGGGTGGGAGCAGTACTTC.

This chain uses TRBV2 with TRBJ2-2, with D perhaps TRBD1 or TRBD2 (5 bases each). Germline-derived CDR1 and CDR2 are SNHLY and FYNNEI. The CDR3 runs 16 residues. V lost 5 bases and J 8 bases, leaving 21 bases between the germline ends. DNA for the CDR3: TGTGCCAGCAGTCTCTCCGGGACCACATTGGGGGGGGAGCTGTTTTTT. Translating gives CASSLSGTTLGGELFF. Using reference TRBV2 and TRBJ2-2 for the parts outside the CDR3, the full variable domain is EPEVTQTPSHQVTQMGQEVILRCVPISNHLYFYWYRQILGQKVEFLVSFYNNEISEKSEIFDDQFSVERPDGSNFTLKIRSTKLEDSAMYFCASSLSGTTLGGELFFGEGSRLTVL.

The J gene is TRBJ2-5, the V gene TRBV12-3 or TRBV12-4; 7 bases agree with TRBD2. The trim removed 1 base at V and 2 bases at J, leaving 7 bases unmatched. The CDR3 extends over 16 amino acids. In DNA, the CDR3 is TGTGCCAGCAGTTTAGGGACTAGGAGAGGGCAAGAGACCCAGTACTTC. Residues: CASSLGTRRGQETQYF.

This clonotype was seen only a few times. The chain carries TRBV12-3 or TRBV12-4 and TRBJ2-6; D ambiguous. This CDR3 is built from 17 residues. V lost 5 bases to trimming and J lost 0 bases, with 14 bases between them. The CDR3 DNA reads TGTGCCAGCAGTCGGCCACCTAGTGGCTCTGGGGCCAACGTCCTGACTTTC. Translated: CASSRPPSGSGANVLTF.

The chain employs TRBV4-3 and TRBJ2-3, with 8 nucleotides matching TRBD2. Germline-derived CDR1 and CDR2 are LGHNA and YSLEER. This CDR3 has 15 amino acids. V lost 2 bases and J lost 5; bases outside the gene matches: 6. The CDR3, as DNA: TGCGCCAGCAGCCAAACGGGGGGGTACAAAGATACGCAGTATTTT. Translation gives CASSQTGGYKDTQYF.

In its sample, this clonotype was seen a few times. The chain combines TRBV18 with TRBJ1-2; 9 bases agree with TRBD1. CDR1 KGHSH and CDR2 LQKENI come from the germline V gene. V shed 3 bases, J shed 2 bases, and the junction held 7 bases outside the gene matches. This CDR3 region has 16 residues. This CDR3 is CASSPTLGQGNYGYTF. The CDR3 DNA is TGTGCCAGCTCACCCACTCTGGGACAGGGAAACTATGGCTACACCTTC.

In this sample, this clonotype turned up a few times. The chain carries TRBV10-3 and TRBJ2-3; D gene unclear. Germline-derived CDR1 and CDR2 are ENHRY and SYGVKD. V lost 10 bases and J 0 bases, leaving 14 bases between the germline ends. The CDR3 runs to 14 residues. The CDR3 DNA reads as TGTGCCACCAGACCCCCGATTAGCACAGATACGCAGTATTTT. As protein: CATRPPISTDTQYF.

The chain's CDR3 is CSAGTGIHEQYF. Here the CDR3 DNA reads TGCAGTGCTGGAACAGGGATCCATGAGCAGTACTTC. J is TRBJ2-5 and V is TRBV20-1; possible D gene TRBD1, 6 bases. The CDR3 length is 12 residues. V was clipped by 5 bases and J by 11 bases, with 18 bases between them. Germline assignment: CDR1 DFQATT and CDR2 SNEGSKA (reference sequence).

The chain joins TRBV4-3 to TRBJ2-1, with D perhaps assigned TRBD1 or TRBD2 (6 bases each). The CDR3 runs to 15 residues. Trimming removed 1 base at V and 13 bases at J, with 20 bases between. Per germline, CDR1 LGHNA and CDR2 YSLEER. In DNA form, the CDR3 reads TGCGCCAGCAGCCAAGGACGCGCGGAGGGGGAGACCCAGTTCTTC. It is translated as CASSQGRAEGETQFF.

The genes are TRBV20-1 and TRBJ2-3; maybe TRBD2 (6 bases). The CDR3 is 13 residues long. Trimming stripped 3 bases from V and 8 bases from J, with 15 bases between. CDR1 and CDR2 from the germline V gene are DFQATT and SNEGSKA (reference sequence). In DNA form, the CDR3 reads TGCAGTGCTAGCGGGGGAGCGCAGGCTACGCAGTATTTT. Amino acids: CSASGGAQATQYF.

The chain has TRBV11-2 and TRBJ2-2; D unclear. Germline V CDR1 and CDR2: SGHAT, FQNNGV. The CDR3 is 11 residues long. V lost 2 bases and J 15 bases, leaving 10 bases between the germline ends. The CDR3 reads CASSLLRTVFF. CDR3 nucleotide sequence: TGTGCCAGCAGCTTACTAAGGACGGTGTTTTTT.

This clonotype was seen a handful of times. The chain recombines TRBV4-3 with TRBJ2-7; 9 bases map to TRBD2. Germline values: CDR1 LGHNA, CDR2 YSLEER. Trimming removed 1 base from V and 5 bases from J; junction bases left unmatched: 21. This CDR3 has 20 amino acids. Here the CDR3 reads CASSQGANLGLATTHHEQYF. The CDR3 coding sequence is TGCGCCAGCAGCCAAGGAGCTAACTTAGGACTAGCGACAACCCACCACGAGCAGTACTTC.

This chain joins TRBV14 and TRBJ1-2; a weak D match, TRBD1 (6 bases). Germline CDR1 and CDR2: SGHDN and FVKESK. Between the trimmed V and J ends, which lost 1 base and 8 bases, there was a span of 17 bases. This CDR3 spans 15 amino acids. CDR3 in DNA: TGTGCCAGCAGCCAAGCGGACAGAATATTCCGAGGCTACACCTTC. Its protein is CASSQADRIFRGYTF.

On this clonotype itself: The junction departs from germline at one end; a sequencing error may be responsible. CDR3 sequence (DNA): TGTGTCAGCAGCCCAGATGGGGGGTTGAGCACAGATACGCAGTATTTT. Amino acid sequence: CVSSPDGGLSTDTQYF. This rearrangement joins TRBV7-9 to TRBJ2-3; tentative D call: TRBD2 (6 bases). In germline, CDR1 is SEHNR, CDR2 FQNEAQ (reference sequence). The CDR3 has 16 amino acids.